The clone carrying this T cell receptor (beta chain) showed up many times. These data are taken from a study of T cells in Graves' hyperthyroidism and ophthalmopathy. RNA transcripts served as the template for amplifying TCR beta CDR3 regions. The primer set for the first-round RT-PCR of the TCR CDR3 was HTBI. TCRdb ran MiXCR on the multiplex PCR reads and lists one entry per CDR3 protein. The data show about 600,000 distinct CDR3 sequences, with roughly 15% seen just once and around 13% held by the top ten. The CDR3 is 13 residues long. In germline, CDR1 is SQVTM, CDR2 ANQGSEA. The junction had 5 bases not matched to a gene; V was cut back by 4 bases and J by 5 bases.

This clonotype originated in a woman aged 50 to 65 with Graves' ophthalmopathy. V gene TRBV29-1 combines with J gene TRBJ1-1; 9 nucleotides agree with TRBD1. The sample consisted of blood. The CDR3 is CSVGTGGRTEAFF. The DNA of the CDR3 is TGCAGCGTTGGCACAGGGGGCAGGACTGAAGCTTTCTTT. The complete variable domain, with remaining parts taken from reference TRBV29-1 and TRBJ1-1, reads SAVISQKPSRDICQRGTSLTIQCQVDSQVTMMFWYRQQPGQSLTLIATANQGSEATYESGFVIDKFPISRPNLTFSTLTVSNMSPEDSSIYLCSVGTGGRTEAFFGQGTRLTVV.